One sample yielded the 19 T cell receptor beta chains listed below, sequenced in a study of PD-L1 blockade in urothelial cancer (dated by TCRdb to about 2017). The time point label, read with the paper, signifies: pretreatment peripheral blood. The method behind the library was the immunoSEQ multiplex PCR assay. The source is immuneACCESS, and TCRdb retained only in-frame sequences with V and J called. Part of the clones is not carried over; for the studies checked, unresolved V genes explain less than half of this, and the remainder is unexplained. Present in this sample are 49,000 or so clones, 85% to 90% of which were seen just once. The ten top clones hold roughly 22% of the sample. Sequenced material: PBMCs, taken around atezolizumab (anti-PD-L1) treatment. The receptors come from a man aged 60 to 75 with urothelial cancer.

This clone occurred once. The V gene is TRBV5-1, the J gene TRBJ1-3, with TRBD1 identical over 10 bases. Germline V CDR1 and CDR2: SGHRS, YFSETQ. J lost 7 bases, V lost 4 bases, and 5 bases had no gene match. The CDR3 length is 14 residues. CDR3 residues: CASSRTTGGNTIYF. CDR3 coding DNA: TGCGCCAGCAGCCGAACGACAGGGGGCAACACCATATATTTT.

The V and J genes are TRBV5-1 and TRBJ1-5, with 9 positions matching TRBD1. Looked up from germline, CDR1 is SGHRS and CDR2 is YFSETQ. V gave up 4 bases and J gave up 5 bases; unmatched junction bases: 7. This CDR3 spans 15 amino acids. This chain's CDR3 is CASSEFTGGDQPQHF. The CDR3 DNA is TGCGCCAGCAGCGAGTTCACAGGGGGCGATCAGCCCCAGCATTTT.

The chain uses TRBV5-6 and TRBJ2-5; 9 bases match TRBD2. CDR1 and CDR2 (germline): SGHDT, YYEEEE. The CDR3 contains 15 residues. Trimming took 2 bases from V and 1 from J; bases not matched to a gene: 3. CDR3: CASSFVAGVQETQYF. The CDR3, as DNA: TGTGCCAGCAGCTTTGTAGCGGGGGTCCAAGAGACCCAGTACTTC.

The rearrangement uses TRBV5-3 and TRBJ2-7, with D uncertain. TRBV5-3 is recorded as an ORF, its role being uncertain. V was trimmed by 8 bases and J by 0 bases, leaving 15 bases between them. This CDR3 comprises 14 residues. The CDR3 nucleotides are TGTGCCAGGCCCCAGGCCCGACACTCCTACGAGCAGTACTTC. As protein: CARPQARHSYEQYF.

The V gene is TRBV5-4, the J gene TRBJ2-7; 9 nucleotides align to TRBD2. The germline V gene encodes CDR1 SGHNT and CDR2 YYREEE (reference sequence). V dropped 4 bases and J dropped 0; count of bases not matched to a gene: 8. This CDR3 contains 16 residues. CDR3 nucleotides: TGTGCCAGCAGCCCGACGAGCGGGAGGAGCTCCTACGAGCAGTACTTC. Encoded protein: CASSPTSGRSSYEQYF.

The V call is TRBV5-1, the J call TRBJ1-2; 7 bases agree with TRBD1. CDR3 length: 15 amino acids. Germline trimming cut 0 bases from V and 5 bases from J; bases unmatched to any gene: 7. Germline CDR1 SGHRS, CDR2 YFSETQ. CDR3 bases: TGCGCCAGCAGCTTGGAGGGACAGACATCTTATGGCTACACCTTC. Its translation: CASSLEGQTSYGYTF. The full variable domain, completed using reference TRBV5-1 and TRBJ1-2, is KAGVTQTPRYLIKTRGQQVTLSCSPISGHRSVSWYQQTPGQGLQFLFEYFSETQRNKGNFPGRFSGRQFSNSRSEMNVSTLELGDSALYLCASSLEGQTSYGYTFGSGTRLTVV.

V and J are TRBV14 and TRBJ1-2; D might be TRBD1 (6 bases). Germline CDR1 and CDR2: SGHDN and FVKESK. There are 15 residues in the CDR3. Between the trimmed V and J ends, which lost 2 bases and 2 bases, there was a span of 12 bases. This CDR3 reads CASSQSLTGNYGYTF. The CDR3 bases are TGTGCCAGCAGCCAATCACTTACAGGGAACTATGGCTACACCTTC.

V and J are TRBV29-1 and TRBJ2-3, with 8 positions matching TRBD2. The germline CDR1 and CDR2 sequences are SQVTM and ANQGSEA. With 7 bases clipped from V and 0 bases from J, the junction kept 6 bases outside the gene matches. The CDR3 has 14 residues. The CDR3 here is CSGRAGASTDTQYF. As DNA, the CDR3 is TGCAGCGGTCGAGCGGGGGCTAGCACAGATACGCAGTATTTT.

The chain is built from TRBV6-5 and TRBJ1-2, with 8 bases identical to TRBD1. Germline-derived CDR1 and CDR2 are MNHEY and SVGAGI. Trimming removed 8 bases from V and 8 bases from J; junction bases left unmatched: 13. This CDR3 contains 14 residues. The DNA of the CDR3 is TGTGCCAGCCTACCCGACAGGGGCCTATGGGGCTACACCTTC. It yields the protein CASLPDRGLWGYTF.

V usage is TRBV19 and J usage is TRBJ1-2; D may be TRBD1 (6 bases). The CDR3 contains 13 residues. V dropped 5 bases and J dropped 7 bases, with 14 bases sitting between them. Germline V gene lookup returns CDR1 LNHDA and CDR2 SQIVND (reference sequence). CDR3 protein: CASSPPGQGGYTF. Here the CDR3 DNA reads TGTGCCAGTAGTCCTCCGGGACAAGGTGGCTACACCTTC.

V usage is TRBV5-1 and J usage is TRBJ1-4; TRBD1 matches 7 bases. The CDR3 is 13 amino acids. Germline V gene sequence: CDR1 SGHRS, CDR2 YFSETQ. V shed 4 bases and J 6 bases; nucleotides not matched to a gene: 3. The CDR3 loop reads CASSRQGDEKLFF. The CDR3 DNA follows: TGCGCCAGCAGCCGACAGGGTGATGAAAAACTGTTTTTT.

This chain joins TRBV5-4 and TRBJ1-4; 8 nucleotides agree with TRBD1. V shed 4 bases, J shed 7 bases, and the junction held 3 bases outside the gene matches. Germline CDR1 is SGHNT and CDR2 is YYREEE (reference sequence). This CDR3 spans 13 amino acids. For the CDR3, the DNA is TGTGCCAGCAGCCCGGACAGGGTTGAAAAACTGTTTTTT. Protein product: CASSPDRVEKLFF.

This rearrangement joins TRBV6-5 to TRBJ1-2, with a weak D call TRBD1 (5 bases). The CDR3 sequence is 16 residues long. Germline V gene sequence: CDR1 MNHEY, CDR2 SVGAGI. Trimming cost V 2 bases and J 2 bases, with 15 bases left between them. The CDR3 protein is CASSYTHRIWNYGYTF. The CDR3 DNA reads TGTGCCAGCAGTTACACGCACAGGATATGGAACTATGGCTACACCTTC.

The genes are TRBV30 and TRBJ2-7; D ambiguous. The V and J ends lost 1 base and 1 base respectively, with 8 bases between them. Per the germline V gene, CDR1 is GTSNPN and CDR2 is SVGIG (reference sequence). The CDR3 extends over 13 amino acids. The CDR3 coding sequence is TGTGCCTGGAGTGGGATCGGGTCCTACGAGCAGTACTTC. This encodes CAWSGIGSYEQYF.

The chain recombines TRBV10-2 with TRBJ1-1; 7 nucleotides agree with TRBD1. Trimming removed 8 bases from V and 3 bases from J; junction bases left unmatched: 3. This CDR3 has 12 amino acids. Germline CDR1 WSHSY, CDR2 SAAADI. CDR3 sequence (DNA): TGCGCCAGCCGACAGGGCGACACTGAAGCTTTCTTT. The encoded protein is CASRQGDTEAFF.

CDR3 DNA: TGCGCCAGCAGCCAAGGCCTAGCGGGCCGCTCCTACGAGCAGTACTTC. Translated: CASSQGLAGRSYEQYF. V is TRBV4-1 and J is TRBJ2-7, with 8 bases identical to TRBD2. The ends lost 1 base at V and 0 bases at J; junction bases unmatched: 5. This CDR3 is 16 amino acids long. CDR1 and CDR2 (germline): MGHRA, YSYEKL.

The chain recombines TRBV4-1 with TRBJ2-7; D ambiguous. The CDR3 runs 13 residues. The germline gives CDR1 MGHRA, CDR2 YSYEKL. Trimming shortened V by 4 bases and J by 3 bases, and 10 bases separated the two germline ends. The chain's CDR3 is CASSRGFDYEQYF. The DNA for the CDR3 is TGCGCCAGCAGCCGAGGTTTTGACTACGAGCAGTACTTC.

The rearrangement joins TRBV4-3 to TRBJ2-3; TRBD2 is a possible D gene (6 bases). V shed 0 bases and J shed 0 bases, with 10 bases lying between them. The CDR3 is made up of 16 amino acids. The germline V gene encodes CDR1 LGHNA and CDR2 YSLEER. CDR3 in amino acids: CASSQDFSGSTDTQYF. DNA of the CDR3: TGCGCCAGCAGCCAAGATTTTAGCGGCAGCACAGATACGCAGTATTTT.

This clone was seen a few times. The chain is built from TRBV25-1 and TRBJ2-7; TRBD2 aligns across 9 bases. CDR3 length: 14 amino acids. Germline CDR1 and CDR2: MGHDK and SYGVNS. The trim removed 3 bases at V and 2 bases at J, leaving 2 bases unmatched. The chain's CDR3 is CASSEAGGAYEQYF. CDR3 bases: TGTGCCAGCAGTGAGGCGGGAGGGGCCTACGAGCAGTACTTC.